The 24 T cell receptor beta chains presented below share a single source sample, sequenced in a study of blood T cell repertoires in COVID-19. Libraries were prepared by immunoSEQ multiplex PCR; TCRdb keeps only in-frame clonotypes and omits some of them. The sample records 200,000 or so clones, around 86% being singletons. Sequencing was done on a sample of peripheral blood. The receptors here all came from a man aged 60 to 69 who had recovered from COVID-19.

This CDR3 is CASSRTDGLTQYF. DNA of the CDR3: TGTGCCAGCAGTCGGACTGACGGATTGACCCAGTACTTC. The V and J genes are TRBV2 and TRBJ2-5; D may be TRBD2 (5 bases). Trimming removed 5 bases from V and 7 bases from J, with 14 bases in between. CDR3 length equals 13 residues. Germline assignment: CDR1 SNHLY and CDR2 FYNNEI.

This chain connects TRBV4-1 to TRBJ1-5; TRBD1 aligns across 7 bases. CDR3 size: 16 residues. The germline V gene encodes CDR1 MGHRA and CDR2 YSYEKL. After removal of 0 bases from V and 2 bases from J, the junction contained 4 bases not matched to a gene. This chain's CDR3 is CASSQDRGSRNQPQHF. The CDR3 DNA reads TGCGCCAGCAGCCAAGACAGGGGGTCCCGCAATCAGCCCCAGCATTTT.

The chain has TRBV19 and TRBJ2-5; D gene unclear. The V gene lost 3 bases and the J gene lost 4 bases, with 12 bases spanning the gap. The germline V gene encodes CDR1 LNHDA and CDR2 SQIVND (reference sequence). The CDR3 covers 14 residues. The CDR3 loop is CASSIAHGLETQYF. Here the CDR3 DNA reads TGTGCCAGTAGTATTGCCCACGGGTTAGAGACCCAGTACTTC. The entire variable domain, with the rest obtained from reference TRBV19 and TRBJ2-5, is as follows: DGGITQSPKYLFRKEGQNVTLSCEQNLNHDAMYWYRQDPGQGLRLIYYSQIVNDFQKGDIAEGYSVSREKKESFPLTVTSAQKNPTAFYLCASSIAHGLETQYFGPGTRLLVL.

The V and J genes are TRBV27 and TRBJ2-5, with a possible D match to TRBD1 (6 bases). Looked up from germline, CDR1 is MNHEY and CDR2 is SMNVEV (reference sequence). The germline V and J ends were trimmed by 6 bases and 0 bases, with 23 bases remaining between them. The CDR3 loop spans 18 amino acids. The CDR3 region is CASSAYRARRMNQETQYF. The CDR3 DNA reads TGTGCCAGCAGCGCGTACAGGGCCCGAAGAATGAACCAAGAGACCCAGTACTTC.

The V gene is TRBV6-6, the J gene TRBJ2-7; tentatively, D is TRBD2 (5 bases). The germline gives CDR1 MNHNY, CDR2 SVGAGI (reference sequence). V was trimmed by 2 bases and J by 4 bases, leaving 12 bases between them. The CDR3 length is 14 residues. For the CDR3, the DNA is TGTGCCAGCAGTTACCGGGGTAGCCTTTACGAGCAGTACTTC. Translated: CASSYRGSLYEQYF.

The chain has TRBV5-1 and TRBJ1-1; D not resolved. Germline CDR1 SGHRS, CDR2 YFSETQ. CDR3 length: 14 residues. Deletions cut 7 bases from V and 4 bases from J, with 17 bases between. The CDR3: CASLPKLGGTEAFF. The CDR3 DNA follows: TGCGCCAGCCTACCGAAGTTGGGAGGCACTGAAGCTTTCTTT. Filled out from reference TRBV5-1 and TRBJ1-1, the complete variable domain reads KAGVTQTPRYLIKTRGQQVTLSCSPISGHRSVSWYQQTPGQGLQFLFEYFSETQRNKGNFPGRFSGRQFSNSRSEMNVSTLELGDSALYLCASLPKLGGTEAFFGQGTRLTVV.

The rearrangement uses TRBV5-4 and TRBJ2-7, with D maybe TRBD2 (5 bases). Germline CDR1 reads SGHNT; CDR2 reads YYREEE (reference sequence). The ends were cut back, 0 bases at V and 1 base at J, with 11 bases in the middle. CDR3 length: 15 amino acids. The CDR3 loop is CASSLDRGRSYEQYF. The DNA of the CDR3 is TGTGCCAGCAGCTTGGACCGGGGAAGATCCTACGAGCAGTACTTC.

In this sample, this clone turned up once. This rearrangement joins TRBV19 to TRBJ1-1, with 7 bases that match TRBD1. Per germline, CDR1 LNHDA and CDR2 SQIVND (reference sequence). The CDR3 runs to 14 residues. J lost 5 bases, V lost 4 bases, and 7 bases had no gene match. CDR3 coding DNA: TGTGCCAGTAGTACCGACAGGGTGGGGACTGAAGCTTTCTTT. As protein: CASSTDRVGTEAFF.

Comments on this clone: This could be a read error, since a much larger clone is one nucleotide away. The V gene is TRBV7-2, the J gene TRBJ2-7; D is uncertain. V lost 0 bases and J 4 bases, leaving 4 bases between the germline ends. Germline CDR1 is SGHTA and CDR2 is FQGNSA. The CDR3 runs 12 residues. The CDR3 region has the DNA TGTGCCAGCAGCTTAGCACTGTACGAGCAGTACTTC. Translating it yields CASSLALYEQYF.

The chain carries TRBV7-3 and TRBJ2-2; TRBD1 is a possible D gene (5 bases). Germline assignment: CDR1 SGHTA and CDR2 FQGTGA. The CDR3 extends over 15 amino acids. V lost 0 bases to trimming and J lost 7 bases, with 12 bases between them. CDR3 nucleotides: TGTGCCAGCAGCTTAACTGGGCAGGGCGGCGGGGAGCTGTTTTTT. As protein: CASSLTGQGGGELFF.

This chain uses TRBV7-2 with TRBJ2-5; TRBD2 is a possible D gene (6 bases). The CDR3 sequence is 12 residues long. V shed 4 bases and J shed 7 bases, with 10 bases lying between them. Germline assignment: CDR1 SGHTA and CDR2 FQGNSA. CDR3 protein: CASSWDGGTQYF. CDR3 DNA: TGTGCCAGCAGCTGGGACGGGGGGACCCAGTACTTC.

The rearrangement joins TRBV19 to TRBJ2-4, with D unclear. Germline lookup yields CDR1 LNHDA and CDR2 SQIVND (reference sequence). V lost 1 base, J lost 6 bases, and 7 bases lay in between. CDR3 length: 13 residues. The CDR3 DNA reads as TGTGCCAGTAGTATAGCGAGAGCAAACATTCAGTACTTC. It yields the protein CASSIARANIQYF.

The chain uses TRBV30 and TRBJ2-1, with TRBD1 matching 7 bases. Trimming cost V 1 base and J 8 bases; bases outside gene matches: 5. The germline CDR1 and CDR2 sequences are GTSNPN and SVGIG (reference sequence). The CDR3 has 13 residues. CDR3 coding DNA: TGTGCCTGGAGTGGACAGGGTAGGCATGAGCAGTTCTTC. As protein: CAWSGQGRHEQFF.

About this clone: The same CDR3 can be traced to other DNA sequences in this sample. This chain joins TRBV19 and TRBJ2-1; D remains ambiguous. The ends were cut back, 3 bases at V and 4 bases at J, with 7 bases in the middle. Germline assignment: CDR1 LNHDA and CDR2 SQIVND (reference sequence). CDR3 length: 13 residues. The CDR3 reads CASSMGPYNEQFF. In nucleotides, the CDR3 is TGTGCCAGTAGTATGGGCCCTTACAATGAGCAGTTCTTC.

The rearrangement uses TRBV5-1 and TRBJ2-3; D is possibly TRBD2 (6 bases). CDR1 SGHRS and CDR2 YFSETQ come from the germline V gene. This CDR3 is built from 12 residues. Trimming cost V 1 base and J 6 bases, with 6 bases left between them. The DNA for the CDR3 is TGCGCCAGCAGCTTGCTAGCGGATACGCAGTATTTT. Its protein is CASSLLADTQYF.

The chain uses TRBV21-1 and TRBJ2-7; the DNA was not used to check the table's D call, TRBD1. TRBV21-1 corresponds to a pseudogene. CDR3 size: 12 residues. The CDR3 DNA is TGTGCCAGCCTCCAGGGGGCCGGGGAGCAGTACTTC. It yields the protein CASLQGAGEQYF.

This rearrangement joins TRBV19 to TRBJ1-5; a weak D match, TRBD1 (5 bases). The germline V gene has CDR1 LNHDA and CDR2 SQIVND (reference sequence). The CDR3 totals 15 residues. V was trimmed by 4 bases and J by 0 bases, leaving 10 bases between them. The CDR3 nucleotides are TGTGCCAGTAGTAGCCGGAGGGGTAGCAATCAGCCCCAGCATTTT. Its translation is CASSSRRGSNQPQHF.

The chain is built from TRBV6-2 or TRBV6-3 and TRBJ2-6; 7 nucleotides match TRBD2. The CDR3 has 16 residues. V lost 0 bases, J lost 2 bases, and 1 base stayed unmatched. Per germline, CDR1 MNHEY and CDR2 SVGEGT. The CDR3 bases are TGTGCCAGCAGTTACTCGGGGGGGACTGGGGCCAACGTCCTGACTTTC. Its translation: CASSYSGGTGANVLTF.

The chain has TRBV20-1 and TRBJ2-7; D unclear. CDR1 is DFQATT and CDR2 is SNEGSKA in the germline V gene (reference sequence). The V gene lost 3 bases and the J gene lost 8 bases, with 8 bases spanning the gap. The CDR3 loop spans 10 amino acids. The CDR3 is CSASDIQQYF. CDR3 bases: TGCAGTGCTAGTGACATCCAGCAGTACTTC.

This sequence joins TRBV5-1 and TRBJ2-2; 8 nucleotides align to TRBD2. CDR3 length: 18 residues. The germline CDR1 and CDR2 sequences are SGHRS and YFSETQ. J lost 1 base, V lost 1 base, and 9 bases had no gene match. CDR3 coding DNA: TGCGCCAGCAGCTTGTCCGAGCGGGAGATGGGGAACACCGGGGAGCTGTTTTTT. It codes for CASSLSEREMGNTGELFF. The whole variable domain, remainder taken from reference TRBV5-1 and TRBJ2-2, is KAGVTQTPRYLIKTRGQQVTLSCSPISGHRSVSWYQQTPGQGLQFLFEYFSETQRNKGNFPGRFSGRQFSNSRSEMNVSTLELGDSALYLCASSLSEREMGNTGELFFGEGSRLTVL.

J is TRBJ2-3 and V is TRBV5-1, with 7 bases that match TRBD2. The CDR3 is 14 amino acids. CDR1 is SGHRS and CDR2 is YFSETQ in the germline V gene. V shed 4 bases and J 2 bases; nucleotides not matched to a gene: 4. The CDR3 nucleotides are TGCGCCAGCAGCACTCGGGGGGACACAGATACGCAGTATTTT. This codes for CASSTRGDTDTQYF.

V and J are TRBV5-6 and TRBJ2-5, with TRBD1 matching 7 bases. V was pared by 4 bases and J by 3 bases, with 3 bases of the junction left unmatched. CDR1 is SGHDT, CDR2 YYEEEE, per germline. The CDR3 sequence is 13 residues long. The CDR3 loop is CASSQGQKETQYF. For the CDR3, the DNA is TGTGCCAGCAGCCAGGGACAGAAAGAGACCCAGTACTTC.

The CDR3 loop reads CASSIKTYNNEQFF. The CDR3 DNA reads TGTGCCAGTAGTATAAAGACTTATAACAATGAGCAGTTCTTC. The chain uses TRBV19 and TRBJ2-1, with D uncertain. The ends were cut back, 2 bases at V and 5 bases at J, with 10 bases in the middle. The CDR3 has 14 amino acids. Germline values: CDR1 LNHDA, CDR2 SQIVND (reference sequence).

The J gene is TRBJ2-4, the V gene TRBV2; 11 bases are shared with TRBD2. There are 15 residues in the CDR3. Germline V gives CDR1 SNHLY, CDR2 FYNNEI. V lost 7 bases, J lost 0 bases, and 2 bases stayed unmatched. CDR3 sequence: CASNLAGGAKNIQYF. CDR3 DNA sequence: TGTGCCAGCAATCTAGCGGGAGGAGCCAAAAACATTCAGTACTTC.